The clone carrying this TCR beta chain was counted many times. The germline V gene has CDR1 MDHEN and CDR2 SYDVKM. The CDR3 has 12 amino acids. Trimming cost V 8 bases and J 7 bases, with 14 bases left between them. TCRdb fed the 5' RACE reads into MiXCR, producing one record per CDR3 protein. In the table there are 50,000 to 55,000 distinct CDR3 sequences, roughly 6.5% of which are singletons. The source of the sample is a study of spatial heterogeneity in lung cancer. Documented time point: sample taken at primary tumor resection. Without sorting, whole RNA was sequenced from tumor, nontumor lung or frozen PBMC.

The genes are TRBV28 and TRBJ1-2, with D hard to call. Material: PBMCs, obtained at surgery. The TCR comes from a female donor with early-stage non-small cell lung cancer. The CDR3 DNA follows: TGTGCCAGCGCCGGGATCCCTCGTGGCTACACCTTC. Translating it yields CASAGIPRGYTF.